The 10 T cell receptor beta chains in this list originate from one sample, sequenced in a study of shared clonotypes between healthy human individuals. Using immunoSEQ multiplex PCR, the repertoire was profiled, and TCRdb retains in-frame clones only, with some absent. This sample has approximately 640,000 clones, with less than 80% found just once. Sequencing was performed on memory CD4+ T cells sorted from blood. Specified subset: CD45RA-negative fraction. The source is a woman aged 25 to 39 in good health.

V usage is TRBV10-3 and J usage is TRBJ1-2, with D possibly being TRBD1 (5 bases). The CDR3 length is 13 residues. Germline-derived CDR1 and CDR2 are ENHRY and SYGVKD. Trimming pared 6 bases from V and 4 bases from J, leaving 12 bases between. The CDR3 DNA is TGTGCCATCAGCCCAGGGCAGAGCTATGGCTACACCTTC. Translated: CAISPGQSYGYTF.

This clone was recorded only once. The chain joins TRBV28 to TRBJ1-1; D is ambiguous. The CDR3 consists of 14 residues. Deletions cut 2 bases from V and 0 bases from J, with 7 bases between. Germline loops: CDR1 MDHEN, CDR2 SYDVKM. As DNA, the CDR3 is TGTGCCAGCAGTTTAGGAGAGATGAACACTGAAGCTTTCTTT. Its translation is CASSLGEMNTEAFF.

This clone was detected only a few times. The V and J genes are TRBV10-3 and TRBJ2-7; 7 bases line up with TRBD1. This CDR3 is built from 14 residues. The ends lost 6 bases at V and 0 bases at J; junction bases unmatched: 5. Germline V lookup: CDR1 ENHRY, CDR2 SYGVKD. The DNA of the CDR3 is TGTGCCATCAGAGACAGGGTTAACTCCTACGAGCAGTACTTC. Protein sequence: CAIRDRVNSYEQYF.

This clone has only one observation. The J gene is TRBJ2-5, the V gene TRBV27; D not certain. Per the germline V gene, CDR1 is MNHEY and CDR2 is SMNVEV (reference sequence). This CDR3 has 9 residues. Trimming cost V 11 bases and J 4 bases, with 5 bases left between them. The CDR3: CAGIETQYF. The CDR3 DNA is TGTGCCGGGATAGAGACCCAGTACTTC.

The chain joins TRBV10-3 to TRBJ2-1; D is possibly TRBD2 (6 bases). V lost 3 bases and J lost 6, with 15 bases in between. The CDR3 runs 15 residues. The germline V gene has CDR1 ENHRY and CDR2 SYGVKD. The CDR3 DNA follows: TGTGCCATCAGTGATTCGCGGGGAGCTGGCAATGAGCAGTTCTTC. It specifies CAISDSRGAGNEQFF.

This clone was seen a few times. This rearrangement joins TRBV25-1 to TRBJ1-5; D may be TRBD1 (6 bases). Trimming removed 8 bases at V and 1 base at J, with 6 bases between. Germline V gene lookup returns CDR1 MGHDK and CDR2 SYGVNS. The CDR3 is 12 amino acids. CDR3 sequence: CASGQSNQPQHF. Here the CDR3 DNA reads TGTGCCAGCGGACAGAGCAATCAGCCCCAGCATTTT.

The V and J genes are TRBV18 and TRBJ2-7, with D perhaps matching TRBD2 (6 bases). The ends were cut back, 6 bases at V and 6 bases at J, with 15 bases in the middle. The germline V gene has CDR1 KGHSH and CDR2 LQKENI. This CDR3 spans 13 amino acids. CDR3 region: CASSLSAGSEQYF. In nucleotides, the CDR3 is TGTGCCAGCTCCCTCAGTGCGGGAAGCGAGCAGTACTTC.

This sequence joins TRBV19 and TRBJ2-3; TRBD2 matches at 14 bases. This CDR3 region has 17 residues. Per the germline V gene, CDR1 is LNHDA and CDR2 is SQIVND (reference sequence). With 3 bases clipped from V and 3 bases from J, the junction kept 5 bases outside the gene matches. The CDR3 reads CASSMGLAGVRTDTQYF. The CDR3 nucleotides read TGTGCCAGTAGTATGGGACTAGCGGGAGTACGTACAGATACGCAGTATTTT.

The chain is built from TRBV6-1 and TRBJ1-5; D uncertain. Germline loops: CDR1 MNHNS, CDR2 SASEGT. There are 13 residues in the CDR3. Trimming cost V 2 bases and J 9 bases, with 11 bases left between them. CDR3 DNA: TGTGCCAGCAGTGAATACGGGTATCGGCCCCAGCATTTT. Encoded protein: CASSEYGYRPQHF.

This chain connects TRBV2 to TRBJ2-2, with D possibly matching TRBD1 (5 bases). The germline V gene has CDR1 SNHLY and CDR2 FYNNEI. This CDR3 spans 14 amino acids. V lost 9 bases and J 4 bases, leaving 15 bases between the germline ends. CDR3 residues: CASSPDKLTGELFF. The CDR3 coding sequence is TGTGCCAGTTCCCCGGACAAACTCACCGGGGAGCTGTTTTTT.